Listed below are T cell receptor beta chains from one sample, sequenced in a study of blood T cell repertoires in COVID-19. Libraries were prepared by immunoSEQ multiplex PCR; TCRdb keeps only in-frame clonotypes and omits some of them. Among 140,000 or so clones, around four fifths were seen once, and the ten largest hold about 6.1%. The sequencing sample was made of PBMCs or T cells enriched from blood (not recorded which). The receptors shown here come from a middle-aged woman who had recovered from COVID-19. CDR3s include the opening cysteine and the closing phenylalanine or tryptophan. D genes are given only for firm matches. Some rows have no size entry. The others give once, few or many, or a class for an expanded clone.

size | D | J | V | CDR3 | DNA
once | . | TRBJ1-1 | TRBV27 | CASSLGPEAGTEAFF | TGTGCCAGCAGCTTAGGACCGGAGGCGGGCACTGAAGCTTTCTTT
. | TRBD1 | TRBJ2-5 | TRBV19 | CASSTGTAIQETQYF | TGTGCCAGTAGTACCGGGACAGCCATCCAAGAGACCCAGTACTTC
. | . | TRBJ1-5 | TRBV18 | CASSPGGSQPQHF | TGTGCCAGCTCACCGGGGGGAAGTCAGCCCCAGCATTTT
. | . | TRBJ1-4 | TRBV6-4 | CASRDGTHFAGVTVRSGEKLFF | TGTGCCAGCAGAGACGGTACACACTTTGCAGGGGTGACCGTCCGATCCGGTGAAAAACTGTTTTTT
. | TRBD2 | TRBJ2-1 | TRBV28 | CASTTSESSYNEQFF | TGTGCCAGCACTACTAGCGAAAGCTCCTACAATGAGCAGTTCTTC
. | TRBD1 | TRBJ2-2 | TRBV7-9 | CASSLVFSDRHTGELFF | TGTGCCAGCAGCTTAGTGTTCTCGGACAGGCATACCGGGGAGCTGTTTTTT
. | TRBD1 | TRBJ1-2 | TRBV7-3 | CASSFGSGGLYGYTF | TGTGCCAGCAGCTTCGGGTCAGGGGGCCTCTATGGCTACACCTTC
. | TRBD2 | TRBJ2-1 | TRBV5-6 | CASSEGTSPYNEQFF | TGTGCCAGCAGCGAGGGGACTAGCCCCTACAATGAGCAGTTCTTC
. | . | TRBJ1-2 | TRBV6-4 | CASSDGPGMNYGYTF | TGTGCCAGCAGTGACGGCCCGGGAATGAACTATGGCTACACCTTC
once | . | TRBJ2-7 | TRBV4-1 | CASSQGEGRNYEQYF | TGCGCCAGCAGCCAAGGCGAGGGCAGGAACTACGAGCAGTACTTC
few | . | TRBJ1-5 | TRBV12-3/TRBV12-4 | CASSQSQGQPQHF | TGTGCCAGCAGTCAGTCCCAGGGTCAGCCCCAGCATTTT
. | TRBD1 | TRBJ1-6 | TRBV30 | CAWSEQGSSPLHF | TGTGCCTGGAGTGAACAGGGGAGTTCACCCCTCCACTTT
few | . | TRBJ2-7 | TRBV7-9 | CASSYEDSSYEQYF | TGTGCCAGCAGCTACGAGGACAGCTCCTACGAGCAGTACTTC
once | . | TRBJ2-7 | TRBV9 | CASSVGPGREYSYEQYF | TGTGCCAGCAGCGTAGGGCCGGGGCGGGAATACTCCTACGAGCAGTACTTC
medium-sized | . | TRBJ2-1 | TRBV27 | CASRWGTEGEQFF | TGTGCCAGCCGTTGGGGAACAGAGGGTGAGCAGTTCTTC
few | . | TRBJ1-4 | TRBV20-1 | CSASSIRGEKLFF | TGCAGTGCTAGTTCCATTAGGGGGGAAAAACTGTTTTTT